This T cell receptor (beta chain) was identified during a study of T cell responses to AZD1222 COVID-19 vaccine. About this clone itself: What it binds is unknown.

This CDR3 contains 19 residues. Study-level points and caveats: Mostly white British, mostly female donors; authors suggested clonal diversity may be underestimated. Epitopes outside B.1.351 and B.1.1.7 mutated regions reportedly drew nearly half of spike TCRs.

The method was immunoSEQ multiplex PCR; TCRdb's version includes in-frame clones alone and lacks a portion of them. Among tens of thousands of clones listed, 70% to 90% were seen once. The sequence came from an adult who received the AZD1222 COVID-19 vaccine. Sample: peripheral blood, taken 28 days after the second AZD1222 dose. The chain links TRBV21-1 to TRBJ1-4. TRBV21-1 is labeled a pseudogene. CDR3 DNA: TGTGCCAGCAGCAAAGCGCTACCGGGAGTACGGTGGCCGCGGGAAAAACTGTTTTTT. This codes for CASSKALPGVRWPREKLFF.